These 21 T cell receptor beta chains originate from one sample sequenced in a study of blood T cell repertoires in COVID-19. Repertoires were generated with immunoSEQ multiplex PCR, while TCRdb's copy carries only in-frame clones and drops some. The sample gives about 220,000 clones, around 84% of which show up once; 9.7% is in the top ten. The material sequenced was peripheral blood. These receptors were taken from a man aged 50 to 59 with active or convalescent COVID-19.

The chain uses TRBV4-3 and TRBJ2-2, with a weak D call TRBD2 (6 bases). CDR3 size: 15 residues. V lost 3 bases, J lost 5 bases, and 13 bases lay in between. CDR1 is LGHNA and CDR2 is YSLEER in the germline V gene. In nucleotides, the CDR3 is TGCGCCAGCAGCCAGGACGGGAGCGAAACCGGGGAGCTGTTTTTT. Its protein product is CASSQDGSETGELFF.

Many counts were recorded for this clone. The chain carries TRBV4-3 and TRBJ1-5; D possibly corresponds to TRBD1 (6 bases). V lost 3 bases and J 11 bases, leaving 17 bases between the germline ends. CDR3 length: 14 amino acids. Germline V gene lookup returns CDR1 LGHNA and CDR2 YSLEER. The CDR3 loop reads CASSQVGHPGSQHF. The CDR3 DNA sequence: TGCGCCAGCAGCCAGGTGGGACACCCCGGATCCCAGCATTTT.

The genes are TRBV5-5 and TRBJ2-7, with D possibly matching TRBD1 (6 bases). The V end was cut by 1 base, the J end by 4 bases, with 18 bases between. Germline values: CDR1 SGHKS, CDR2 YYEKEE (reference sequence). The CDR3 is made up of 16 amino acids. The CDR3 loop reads CASSLRIGGEAYEQYF. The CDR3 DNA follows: TGTGCCAGCAGCTTGAGAATAGGGGGAGAAGCGTACGAGCAGTACTTC.

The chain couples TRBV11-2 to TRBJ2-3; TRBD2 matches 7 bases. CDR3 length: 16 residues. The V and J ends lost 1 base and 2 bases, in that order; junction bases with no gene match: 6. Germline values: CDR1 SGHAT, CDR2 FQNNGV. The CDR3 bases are TGTGCCAGCAGCTTAGGTGTGGGAGGGCCCACAGATACGCAGTATTTT. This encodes CASSLGVGGPTDTQYF.

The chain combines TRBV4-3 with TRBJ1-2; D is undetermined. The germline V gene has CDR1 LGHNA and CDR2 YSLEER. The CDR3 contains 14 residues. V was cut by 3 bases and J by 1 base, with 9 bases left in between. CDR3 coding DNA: TGCGCCAGCAGCCAGTACGGAGGTAACTATGGCTACACCTTC. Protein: CASSQYGGNYGYTF.

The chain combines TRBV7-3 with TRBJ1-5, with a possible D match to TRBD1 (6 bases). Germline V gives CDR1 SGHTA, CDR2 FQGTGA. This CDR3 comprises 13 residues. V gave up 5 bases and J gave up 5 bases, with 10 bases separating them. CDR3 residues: CASSPGADQPQHF. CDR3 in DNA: TGTGCCAGCAGCCCAGGGGCCGATCAGCCCCAGCATTTT.

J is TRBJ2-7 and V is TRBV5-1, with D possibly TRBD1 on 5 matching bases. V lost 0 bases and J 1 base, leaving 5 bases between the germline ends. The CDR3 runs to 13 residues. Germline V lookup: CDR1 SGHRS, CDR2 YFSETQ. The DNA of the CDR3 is TGCGCCAGCAGCTTGGGACAGTCCTACGAGCAGTACTTC. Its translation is CASSLGQSYEQYF. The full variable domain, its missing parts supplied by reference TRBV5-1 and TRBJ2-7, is KAGVTQTPRYLIKTRGQQVTLSCSPISGHRSVSWYQQTPGQGLQFLFEYFSETQRNKGNFPGRFSGRQFSNSRSEMNVSTLELGDSALYLCASSLGQSYEQYFGPGTRLTVT.

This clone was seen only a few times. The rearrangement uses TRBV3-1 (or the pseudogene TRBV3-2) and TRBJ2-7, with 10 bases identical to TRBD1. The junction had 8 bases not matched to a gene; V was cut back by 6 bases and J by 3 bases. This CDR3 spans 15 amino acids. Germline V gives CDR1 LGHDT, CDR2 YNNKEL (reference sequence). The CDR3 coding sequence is TGTGCCAGCAGGGCGAGGGACAGGGGTATCTACGAGCAGTACGTC. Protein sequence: CASRARDRGIYEQYV.

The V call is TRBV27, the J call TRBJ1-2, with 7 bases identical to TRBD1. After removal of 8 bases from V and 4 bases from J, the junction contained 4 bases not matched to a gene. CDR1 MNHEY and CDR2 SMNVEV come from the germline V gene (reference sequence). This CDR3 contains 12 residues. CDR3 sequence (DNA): TGTGCCAGCGGGGACAGAGTCTATGGCTACACCTTC. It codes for CASGDRVYGYTF.

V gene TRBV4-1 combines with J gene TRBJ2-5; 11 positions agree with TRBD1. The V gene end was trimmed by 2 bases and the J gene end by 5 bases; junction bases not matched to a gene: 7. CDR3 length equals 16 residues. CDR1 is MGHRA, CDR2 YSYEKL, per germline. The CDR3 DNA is TGCGCCAGCAGCCAACTGCCCGGGACAGGGGGGGAGACCCAGTACTTC. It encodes CASSQLPGTGGETQYF.

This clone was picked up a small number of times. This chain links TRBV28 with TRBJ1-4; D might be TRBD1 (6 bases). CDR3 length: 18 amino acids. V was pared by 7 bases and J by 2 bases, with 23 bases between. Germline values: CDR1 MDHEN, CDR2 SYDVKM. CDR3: CASTPWRGLGGTNEKLFF. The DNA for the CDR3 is TGTGCCAGCACCCCATGGCGGGGGTTAGGGGGGACTAATGAAAAACTGTTTTTT.

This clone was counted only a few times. The CDR3 coding sequence is TGCGCCAGCAGCCAAGACTTCCTCTCCTACAATGAGCAGTTCTTC. Its translation is CASSQDFLSYNEQFF. The rearrangement joins TRBV4-3 to TRBJ2-1, with D unclear. Germline CDR1 reads LGHNA; CDR2 reads YSLEER. V lost 0 bases and J lost 0, with 6 bases in between. The CDR3 is 15 residues long.

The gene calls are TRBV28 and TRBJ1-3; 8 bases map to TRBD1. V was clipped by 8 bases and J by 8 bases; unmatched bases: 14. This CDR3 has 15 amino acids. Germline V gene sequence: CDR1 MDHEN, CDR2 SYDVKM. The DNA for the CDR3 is TGTGCCAGCGTCGGGTGGCAGGGGGCGGTGGACACCATATATTTT. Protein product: CASVGWQGAVDTIYF.

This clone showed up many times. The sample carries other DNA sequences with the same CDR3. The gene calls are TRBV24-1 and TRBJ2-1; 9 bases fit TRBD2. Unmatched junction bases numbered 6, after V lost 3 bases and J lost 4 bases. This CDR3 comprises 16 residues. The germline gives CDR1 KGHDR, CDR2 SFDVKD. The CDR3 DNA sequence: TGTGCCACCAGTGATCCGACTAGCGGCAATTACAATGAGCAGTTCTTC. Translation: CATSDPTSGNYNEQFF.

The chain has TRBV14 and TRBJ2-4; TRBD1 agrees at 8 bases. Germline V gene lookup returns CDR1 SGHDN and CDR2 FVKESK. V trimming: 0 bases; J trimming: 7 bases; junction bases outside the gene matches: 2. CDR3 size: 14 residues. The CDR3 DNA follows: TGTGCCAGCAGCCAAGATACAGGGGGGAACATTCAGTACTTC. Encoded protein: CASSQDTGGNIQYF.

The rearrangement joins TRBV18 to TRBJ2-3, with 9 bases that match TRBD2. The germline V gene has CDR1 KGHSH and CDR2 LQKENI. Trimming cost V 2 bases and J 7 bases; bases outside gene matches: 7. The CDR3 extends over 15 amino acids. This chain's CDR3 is CASSPAASGTYTQYF. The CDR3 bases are TGTGCCAGCTCACCAGCGGCTAGCGGGACCTATACGCAGTATTTT.

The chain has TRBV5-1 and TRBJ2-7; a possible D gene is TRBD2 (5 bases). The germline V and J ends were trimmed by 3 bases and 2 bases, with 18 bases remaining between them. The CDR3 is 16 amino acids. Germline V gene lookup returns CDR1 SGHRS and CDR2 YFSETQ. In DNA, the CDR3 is TGCGCCAGCAGCTCCGCTCCGGGCAGACTAACCTACGAGCAGTACTTC. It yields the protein CASSSAPGRLTYEQYF. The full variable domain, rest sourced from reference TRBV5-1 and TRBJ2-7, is KAGVTQTPRYLIKTRGQQVTLSCSPISGHRSVSWYQQTPGQGLQFLFEYFSETQRNKGNFPGRFSGRQFSNSRSEMNVSTLELGDSALYLCASSSAPGRLTYEQYFGPGTRLTVT.

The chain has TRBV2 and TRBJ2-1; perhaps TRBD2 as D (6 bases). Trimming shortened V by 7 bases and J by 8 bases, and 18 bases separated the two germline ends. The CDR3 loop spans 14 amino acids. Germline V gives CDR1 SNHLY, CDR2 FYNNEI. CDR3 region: CASNGGRGGYEQFF. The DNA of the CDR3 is TGTGCCAGCAACGGGGGTAGGGGCGGCTATGAGCAGTTCTTC.

CDR3 nucleotide sequence: TGTGCCAGCAGCTTTCCAGATCCGTCTCGGGAGAACACTGAAGCTTTCTTT. This gives the protein CASSFPDPSRENTEAFF. The chain recombines TRBV7-9 with TRBJ1-1; D unclear. The CDR3 has 17 residues. Trimming left V 3 bases short and J 1 base short, with 18 bases between. The germline V gene encodes CDR1 SEHNR and CDR2 FQNEAQ (reference sequence).

The CDR3 DNA reads as TGTGCCAGCAGTTCCGCTCGAAGGGGGCACCCTAGCACAGATACGCAGTATTTT. This encodes CASSSARRGHPSTDTQYF. The chain recombines TRBV2 with TRBJ2-3; 7 bases are shared with TRBD1. Germline lookup yields CDR1 SNHLY and CDR2 FYNNEI. Trimming took 5 bases from V and 0 from J; bases not matched to a gene: 14. The CDR3 extends over 18 amino acids.

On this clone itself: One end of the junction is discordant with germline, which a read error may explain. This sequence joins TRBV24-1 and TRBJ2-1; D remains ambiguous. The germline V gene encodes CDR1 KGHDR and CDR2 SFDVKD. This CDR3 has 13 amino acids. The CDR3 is CATSDFSHNEQFF. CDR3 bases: TGTGCCACCAGTGATTTCTCCCACAATGAGCAGTTCTTC.